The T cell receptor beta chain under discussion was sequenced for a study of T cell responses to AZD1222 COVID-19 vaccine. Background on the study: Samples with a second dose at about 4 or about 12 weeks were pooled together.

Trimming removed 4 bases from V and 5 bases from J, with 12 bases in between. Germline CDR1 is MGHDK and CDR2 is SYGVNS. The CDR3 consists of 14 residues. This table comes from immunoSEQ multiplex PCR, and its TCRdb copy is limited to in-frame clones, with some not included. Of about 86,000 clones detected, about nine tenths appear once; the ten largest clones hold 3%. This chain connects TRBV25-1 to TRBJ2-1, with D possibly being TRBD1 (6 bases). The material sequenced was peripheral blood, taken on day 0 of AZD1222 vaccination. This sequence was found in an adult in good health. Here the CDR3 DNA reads TGTGCCAGCAGTGGGACAGCCGGGGACAATGAGCAGTTCTTC. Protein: CASSGTAGDNEQFF.